The rows below give T cell receptor beta chains drawn from one sample of a study of PD-L1 blockade in urothelial cancer. The method was immunoSEQ multiplex PCR; TCRdb's version includes in-frame clones alone and lacks a portion of them. The table records tens of thousands of clones, more than 75% of them present only once. Sample: PBMCs, taken around atezolizumab (anti-PD-L1) treatment. The receptors derive from an older man with urothelial cancer. CDR3s include the opening cysteine and the closing phenylalanine or tryptophan.

V gene	CDR3 protein
TRBV28	CASSSGQGAQGNTIYF
TRBV7-2	CASSGGQRGFYEQYF
TRBV28	CASSSNRGKGEKLFF
TRBV7-2	CASSSTGTSSYEQYF
TRBV6-1	CASSPPGHVNTEAFF
TRBV10-3	CAIRGRDSHEQFF
TRBV15	CATSRPESSYEQYF
TRBV9	CASSVAGESSHEQYF
TRBV5-4	CASSFGRTHYEQYF
TRBV14	CASSRAQGGTFF
TRBV27	CASSLRLALSSYNEQFF
TRBV7-9	CASSSERQGAVLQPQHF
TRBV7-6	CASSLRLASGSSFEQFF
TRBV28	CASSFILTGREGTQYF
TRBV6-1	CASSEFFLSGFEQYF
TRBV9	CASSVVEDGELFF
TRBV4-2	CASSPGLAGVWETQYF
TRBV30	CARTSGYEQYF
TRBV7-2	CASSQLASGRVETQYF
TRBV19	CASKTAYSNQPQHF
TRBV21-1	CASSKVSPFLAGASAGANVLTF
TRBV5-5	CASSQDGDQPQHF
TRBV4-3	CASSQEARTSGRGNYNEQFF
TRBV5-4	CASSRDPGGYEQYF
TRBV7-2	CASSTGQDNEQYF
TRBV28	CASSLTGGEETQYF
TRBV27	CASSFPGRLAEAFF
TRBV2	CASSEDSQETQYF
TRBV5-4	CASSLQGAADTQYF
TRBV14	CASSPAGGRNEQFF
TRBV28	CASSPPLSSETQYF
TRBV4-3	CASSQDRGGRTISGYTF
TRBV27	CASSLSGAIGYTF
TRBV10-3	CAISEEQGGADTQYF
TRBV2	CASSGEGETQYF
TRBV10-3	CAISRGQETQYF
TRBV27	CASRLNRDSRYEQYF
TRBV7-9	CASSLGSLGRGSYEQYF
TRBV19	CASGLREWIGIQYF
TRBV14	CASSHLGQSSGNTIYF
TRBV28	CASSPRGGTYEQYF
TRBV19	CASSGQGRGTQYF
TRBV19	CASSLGDRAEAFF
TRBV18	CASSPGQGGYTF
TRBV7-2	CASSRTSGSSYNEQFF
TRBV18	CASSPRGREADNEQFF
TRBV7-9	CASSPGVIGAFF
TRBV5-1	CASSLVRGLAGGDEQFF
TRBV5-8	CASSLGGVSTQYF
TRBV5-3	CARSFPKQGSHIQYF
TRBV2	CASSVTGFEQFF
TRBV10-3	CAISPGGYHEQYF
TRBV10-3	CAIRDNPGVNEKLFF